The rows below give T cell receptor beta chains drawn from one sample of a study of cytomegalovirus exposure and HLA in healthy donors. Produced via immunoSEQ multiplex PCR; TCRdb's table is partial and in-frame only. This sample's clone table lists about 210,000 clones. Sequencing used PBMCs. All receptors derive from a young woman in good health and CMV-seropositive. CDR3s include the opening cysteine and the closing phenylalanine or tryptophan. A D gene is named only where the DNA matches it firmly.

D	V	J	DNA	CDR3
TRBD1	TRBV7-8	TRBJ2-7	TGTGCCAGCAGCTTAGCGGCCGGGACAGGGCTTTCCTACGAGCAGTACTTC	CASSLAAGTGLSYEQYF
TRBD1	TRBV10-3	TRBJ1-1	TGTGCCATCAGTGAGGGTCAGACAGGGGGCAACACTGAAGCTTTCTTT	CAISEGQTGGNTEAFF
-	TRBV6-6	TRBJ2-5	TGTGCCAGCAGTTCGGAGACCCAGTACTTC	CASSSETQYF
TRBD2	TRBV6-6	TRBJ2-7	TGTGCCAGCAGTATAGCGGGGGAGACCTACGAGCAGTACTTC	CASSIAGETYEQYF
TRBD1	TRBV10-2	TRBJ2-2	TGCGCCAGCAGAAAGACAGGGGACACCGGGGAGCTGTTTTTT	CASRKTGDTGELFF
-	TRBV6-1	TRBJ1-2	TGTGCCAGCAGCCTCGGGTATCTGGAGGGCTACACCTTC	CASSLGYLEGYTF
-	TRBV5-6	TRBJ1-5	TGTGCCAGCAGCTTGGTCGATCAGCCCCAGCATTTT	CASSLVDQPQHF
TRBD2	TRBV30	TRBJ2-7	TGTGCCTGGAGACCCCCTAGCGGGAGCTCCTGGTACGAGCAGTACTTC	CAWRPPSGSSWYEQYF
-	TRBV19	TRBJ2-2	TGTGCCAGTAGTACGGCGGGGAGATACACCGGGGAGCTGTTTTTT	CASSTAGRYTGELFF
-	TRBV6-5	TRBJ1-2	TGTGCCAGCAGTTACTCGAGGCCGGCAGATGGCTACACCTTC	CASSYSRPADGYTF
TRBD1	TRBV16	TRBJ1-2	TGTGCCAGCAGCCAAACAGGACAGGGGGCAAGCACCTTC	CASSQTGQGASTF
-	TRBV27	TRBJ2-1	TGTGCCAGCAGTTCTGCCCCTTGGATCAGGACAAATGAGCAGTTCTTC	CASSSAPWIRTNEQFF
-	TRBV29-1	TRBJ2-5	TGCAGCGTCCGAAGGTTACAGCAAGAGACCCAGTACTTC	CSVRRLQQETQYF
TRBD1	TRBV29-1	TRBJ2-7	TGCAGCGTCCGTCTTGGGACAGGGAGCTACGAGCAGTACTTC	CSVRLGTGSYEQYF
-	TRBV9	TRBJ1-1	TGTGCCAGCAGCGTAATAGGGGATAGCACTGAAGCTTTCTTT	CASSVIGDSTEAFF
-	TRBV9	TRBJ1-5	TGTGCCAGCAGCGTAGGACAGGAAAGCAATCAGCCCCAGCATTTT	CASSVGQESNQPQHF
TRBD1	TRBV9	TRBJ2-7	TGTGCCAGCAGCAAGGACAGGGGGGTAAGCGAGCAGTACTTC	CASSKDRGVSEQYF
TRBD1	TRBV28	TRBJ1-5	TGTGCCAGCAGTGGACAGGGGACATTTCAGCCCCAGCATTTT	CASSGQGTFQPQHF
TRBD1	TRBV4-1	TRBJ1-1	TGCGCCAGCAGCCAACGGACAGGTAGCACTGAAGCTTTCTTT	CASSQRTGSTEAFF
TRBD2	TRBV9	TRBJ2-7	TGTGCCAGCAGCGTAGCTACCGGACCGGGACTAGCCTACGAGCAGTACTTC	CASSVATGPGLAYEQYF
-	TRBV7-8	TRBJ1-5	TGTGCCAGCAGCTTATCCAGGTTAAATCAGCCCCAGCATTTT	CASSLSRLNQPQHF
-	TRBV28	TRBJ1-6	TGTGCCAGCAGACAGGGCCTCAAGCATTCACCCCTCCACTTT	CASRQGLKHSPLHF
TRBD2	TRBV2	TRBJ2-4	TGTGCCAGCACCCCTTCGACTAGCGGGGGGCCTGGGAGGAGAGAGTACTTC	CASTPSTSGGPGRREYF
TRBD1	TRBV6-1	TRBJ1-5	TGTGCCACTGGGACAGGGTACGATCAGCCCCAGCATTTT	CATGTGYDQPQHF
-	TRBV5-1	TRBJ1-1	TGCGCCAGCAGCCCTCGGGGGGAGGGCGATGAAGCTTTCTTT	CASSPRGEGDEAFF
-	TRBV6-4	TRBJ1-5	TGTGCCAGCAGTGATGAGGGAACCACGGGGCCCCAGCATTTT	CASSDEGTTGPQHF
-	TRBV11-2	TRBJ1-1	TGTGCCAGCAGCCGAGCGGCTCTCGAAGCTTTCTTT	CASSRAALEAFF
TRBD1	TRBV6-1	TRBJ2-3	TGTGCCAGCCGAAGAACAGGGGCGACCACAGATACGCAGTATTTT	CASRRTGATTDTQYF
TRBD1	TRBV5-1	TRBJ1-6	TGCGCCAGCAGCACCGGACAGGGCTCCTATAATTCACCCCTCCACTTT	CASSTGQGSYNSPLHF
-	TRBV5-1	TRBJ2-6	TGCGCCAGCAGCTTGGAGGCGCGGGCCCGGGCCAACGTCCTGACTTTC	CASSLEARARANVLTF
TRBD1	TRBV7-9	TRBJ1-2	TGTGCCAGCAGCGCGGGGGACAGGGGGAAAGAGGGCTACACCTTC	CASSAGDRGKEGYTF
-	TRBV11-2	TRBJ2-5	TGTGCCAGCAGCTTAGGTCATGAGACTCAAGAGACCCAGTACTTC	CASSLGHETQETQYF
TRBD2	TRBV10-3	TRBJ2-7	TGTGCCACTCAGACTAGCGGGAGAACCTCCTACGAGCAGTACTTC	CATQTSGRTSYEQYF
-	TRBV6-5	TRBJ2-7	TGTGCCAGCAGTTACTCCTACATTCCGGGGACCTACGAGCAGTACTTC	CASSYSYIPGTYEQYF
-	TRBV10-1	TRBJ2-1	TGCGCCAGCAGTGATCTGGGAGTGGGTGAGCAGTTCTTC	CASSDLGVGEQFF
TRBD1	TRBV18	TRBJ2-7	TGTGCCAGCTCACCTCGGGGACAGGGCTTGAGGGAGCAGTACTTC	CASSPRGQGLREQYF
TRBD1	TRBV18	TRBJ2-1	TGTGCCAGCTCACCGGTTAAGACAGGGGAAGGAGACAATGAGCAGTTCTTC	CASSPVKTGEGDNEQFF
-	TRBV5-1	TRBJ2-3	TGCGCCAGCAGCTTGGAACCAGCGAGCACAGATACGCAGTATTTT	CASSLEPASTDTQYF
-	TRBV7-8	TRBJ2-6	TGTGCCACTCCAGGGCCTGGGGCCAACGTCCTGACTTTC	CATPGPGANVLTF
-	TRBV2	TRBJ2-7	TGTGCCAGCAGTCCAGGGGTTGGAGAGCAGTACTTC	CASSPGVGEQYF
-	TRBV15	TRBJ1-5	TGTGCCACCAGCAGACCTAGCGGGACATCATCGCCCCAGCATTTT	CATSRPSGTSSPQHF
TRBD2	TRBV7-9	TRBJ2-7	TGTGCCAGCAGCCCCTCGGGACTCCGCGGGAGCCCCTACGAGCAGTACTTC	CASSPSGLRGSPYEQYF
-	TRBV11-2	TRBJ1-1	TGTGCCAGCAGCCCTGGGGGGGGACCCCGGCGAGGAGCTTTCTTT	CASSPGGGPRRGAFF
-	TRBV5-1	TRBJ1-1	TGCGCCAGCAGCTTGGGGGCCGGACAACATGAAGCTTTCTTT	CASSLGAGQHEAFF
-	TRBV19	TRBJ1-4	TGTGCCAGTAGACCGGGACTGGCTAATGAAAAACTGTTTTTT	CASRPGLANEKLFF
-	TRBV6-1	TRBJ1-5	TGTGCCAGCAGTGAAGGCCGGGGTCGGGGTCAGCCCCAGCATTTT	CASSEGRGRGQPQHF
TRBD1	TRBV11-2	TRBJ1-2	TGTGCCAGCAGCTCCGGACAGGGGGCGGGCTACACCTTC	CASSSGQGAGYTF
-	TRBV21-1	TRBJ2-1	TGTGCCAGCAGCAAAGAAGGGACAGGACGCTCCTACAATGAGCAGTTCTTC	CASSKEGTGRSYNEQFF
-	TRBV9	TRBJ1-4	TGTGCCAGCAGCGTAGCAGGTGCAACTAATGAAAAACTGTTTTTT	CASSVAGATNEKLFF
TRBD2	TRBV6-1	TRBJ2-7	TGTGCCAGCAGTGAAGCAGGGACTAGCGGTTACGAGCAGTACTTC	CASSEAGTSGYEQYF
TRBD2	TRBV9	TRBJ2-1	TGTGCCAGCAGCCTTCGCCTAGCGGGAATCAATGAGCAGTTCTTC	CASSLRLAGINEQFF
-	TRBV2	TRBJ1-6	TGTGCCAGCAGCGAGAGTTCACCCCTCCACTTT	CASSESSPLHF
TRBD2	TRBV4-2	TRBJ2-2	TGTGCCAGCAGCCCTCCGGCGGGGGGGCCTATCGGGGAGCTGTTTTTT	CASSPPAGGPIGELFF
TRBD1	TRBV5-1	TRBJ2-1	TGCGCCAGCAGCCCACAGGGGGTTCGAGGCCGCAGCTCCTACAATGAGCAGTTCTTC	CASSPQGVRGRSSYNEQFF
-	TRBV6-6	TRBJ2-7	TGTGCCAGCACTTTAGACAGTCGAGCCTACGAGCAGTACTTC	CASTLDSRAYEQYF
TRBD1	TRBV9	TRBJ2-7	TGTGCCAGCAGCGTCCGGGACAGGGGTTCCTACGAGCAGTACTTC	CASSVRDRGSYEQYF
-	TRBV27	TRBJ1-5	TGTGCCAGCAGTTCCCTTAGCAATCAGCCCCAGCATTTT	CASSSLSNQPQHF
-	TRBV5-1	TRBJ1-1	TGCGCCAGCAAACAGGGTAATGAAGCTTTCTTT	CASKQGNEAFF
-	TRBV18	TRBJ1-2	TGTGCCAGCTCACCGGGCACAGGCTACACCTTC	CASSPGTGYTF